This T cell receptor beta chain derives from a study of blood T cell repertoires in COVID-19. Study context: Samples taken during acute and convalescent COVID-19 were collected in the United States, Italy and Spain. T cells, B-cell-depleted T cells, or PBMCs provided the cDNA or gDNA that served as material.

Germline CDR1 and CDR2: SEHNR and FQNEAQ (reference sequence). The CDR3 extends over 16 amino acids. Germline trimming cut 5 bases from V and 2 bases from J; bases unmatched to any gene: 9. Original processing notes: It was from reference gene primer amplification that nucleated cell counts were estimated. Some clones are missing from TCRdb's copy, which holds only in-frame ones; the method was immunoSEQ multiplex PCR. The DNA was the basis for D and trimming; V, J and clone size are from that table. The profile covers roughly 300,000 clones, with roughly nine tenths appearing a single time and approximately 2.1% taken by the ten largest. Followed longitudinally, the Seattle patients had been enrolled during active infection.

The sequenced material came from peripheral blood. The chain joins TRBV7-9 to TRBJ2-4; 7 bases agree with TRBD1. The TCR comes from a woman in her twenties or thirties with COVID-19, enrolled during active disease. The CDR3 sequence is CASSPFRTGTKNIQYF. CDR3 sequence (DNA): TGTGCCAGCAGCCCTTTCCGGACAGGAACCAAAAACATTCAGTACTTC.